The 16 T cell receptor beta chains listed next were all sequenced from one sample in a study of pediatric ulcerative colitis. Produced via immunoSEQ multiplex PCR; TCRdb's table is partial and in-frame only. The table has tens of thousands of clones, 71% seen once. One to two pinch biopsies were taken from the rectum during colonoscopy. The source material was gut tissue. The source of these receptors is a boy younger than 18 with severe ulcerative colitis.

This chain uses TRBV19 with TRBJ2-7; D is uncertain. Deletions cut 3 bases from V and 3 bases from J, with 15 bases between. Per the germline V gene, CDR1 is LNHDA and CDR2 is SQIVND (reference sequence). The CDR3 consists of 15 residues. For the CDR3, the DNA is TGTGCCAGTAGTATCCGAGAAAATGTCGACTACGAGCAGTACTTC. This gives the protein CASSIRENVDYEQYF. Using reference TRBV19 and TRBJ2-7 for the parts outside the CDR3, the full variable domain is DGGITQSPKYLFRKEGQNVTLSCEQNLNHDAMYWYRQDPGQGLRLIYYSQIVNDFQKGDIAEGYSVSREKKESFPLTVTSAQKNPTAFYLCASSIRENVDYEQYFGPGTRLTVT.

The genes are TRBV27 and TRBJ1-4, with no clear D. CDR3 size: 15 residues. Trimming removed 4 bases at V and 8 bases at J, with 17 bases between. Germline CDR1 and CDR2: MNHEY and SMNVEV (reference sequence). CDR3 in DNA: TGTGCCAGCAGTTATTCGGTCCGAACAAGGGAAAAACTGTTTTTT. Translated: CASSYSVRTREKLFF. The entire variable domain, with the rest obtained from reference TRBV27 and TRBJ1-4, is as follows: EAQVTQNPRYLITVTGKKLTVTCSQNMNHEYMSWYRQDPGLGLRQIYYSMNVEVTDKGDVPEGYKVSRKEKRNFPLILESPSPNQTSLYFCASSYSVRTREKLFFGSGTQLSVL.

V usage is TRBV5-1 and J usage is TRBJ1-2; D is unclear. The V gene's germline CDR1 is SGHRS and CDR2 YFSETQ. The germline V and J ends were trimmed by 4 bases and 2 bases, with 12 bases remaining between them. The CDR3 loop spans 14 amino acids. This CDR3 is CASSPRTDNYGYTF. CDR3 DNA: TGCGCCAGCAGCCCGCGGACGGACAACTATGGCTACACCTTC. Variable domain in full (rest from reference TRBV5-1 and TRBJ1-2): KAGVTQTPRYLIKTRGQQVTLSCSPISGHRSVSWYQQTPGQGLQFLFEYFSETQRNKGNFPGRFSGRQFSNSRSEMNVSTLELGDSALYLCASSPRTDNYGYTFGSGTRLTVV.

The chain employs TRBV27 and TRBJ1-1; D not certain. CDR1 is MNHEY and CDR2 is SMNVEV in the germline V gene (reference sequence). The CDR3 runs to 13 residues. The V gene lost 3 bases and the J gene lost 1 base, with 6 bases spanning the gap. The CDR3 DNA sequence: TGTGCCAGCAGTTTTGGGGAGAACACTGAAGCTTTCTTT. This translates into CASSFGENTEAFF.

The chain is built from TRBV2 and TRBJ2-7, with D tentatively TRBD1 (6 bases). In germline, CDR1 is SNHLY, CDR2 FYNNEI. The CDR3 is 15 amino acids. The V and J ends lost 6 bases and 0 bases respectively, with 15 bases between them. CDR3: CASRFRNRVSYEQYF. The DNA for the CDR3 is TGTGCCAGCAGATTTCGAAACAGGGTCTCCTACGAGCAGTACTTC.

The V gene is TRBV5-1, the J gene TRBJ1-4; D gene uncertain. This CDR3 comprises 15 residues. In germline, CDR1 is SGHRS, CDR2 YFSETQ. The V end was cut by 0 bases, the J end by 5 bases, with 11 bases between. The DNA for the CDR3 is TGCGCCAGCAGCTTGGGGAGACAAATCAATGAAAAACTGTTTTTT. Protein sequence: CASSLGRQINEKLFF.

The chain has TRBV7-2 and TRBJ1-2; 11 bases map to TRBD1. Germline-derived CDR1 and CDR2 are SGHTA and FQGNSA. V lost 5 bases, J lost 8 bases, and 19 bases stayed unmatched. CDR3 length: 18 residues. The CDR3 nucleotides read TGTGCCAGCAGCCCTTTTCCCGGGACAGGGGGGATTATTGGAGGCTACACCTTC. Its translation is CASSPFPGTGGIIGGYTF.

The chain is built from TRBV7-9 and TRBJ1-1; TRBD1 might be the D (6 bases). The germline CDR1 and CDR2 sequences are SEHNR and FQNEAQ (reference sequence). V dropped 5 bases and J dropped 0 bases, with 13 bases sitting between them. The CDR3 has 15 residues. The CDR3 DNA reads as TGTGCCAGCAGCCCCGGACAGTACATGAACACTGAAGCTTTCTTT. Translating gives CASSPGQYMNTEAFF.

This chain uses TRBV5-1 with TRBJ1-6; D call uncertain. V lost 4 bases and J lost 6, with 20 bases in between. The germline V gene has CDR1 SGHRS and CDR2 YFSETQ. This CDR3 is built from 17 residues. The CDR3 region has the DNA TGCGCCAGCAGCCTGGACGGACGCCACGAGGGTAATTCACCCCTCCACTTT. Its protein product is CASSLDGRHEGNSPLHF.

This chain joins TRBV6-5 and TRBJ1-4, with D perhaps TRBD1 (6 bases). The V gene's germline CDR1 is MNHEY and CDR2 SVGAGI. Trimming left V 6 bases short and J 0 bases short, with 11 bases between. CDR3 length: 15 residues. Written as DNA, the CDR3 is TGTGCCAGCAGCAGAGGACAGCCAACTAATGAAAAACTGTTTTTT. Its translation: CASSRGQPTNEKLFF.

V usage is TRBV6-6 and J usage is TRBJ2-3, with 7 bases fitting TRBD2. CDR3 length equals 12 residues. Germline V lookup: CDR1 MNHNY, CDR2 SVGAGI (reference sequence). Unmatched junction bases numbered 2, after V lost 5 bases and J lost 6 bases. Here the CDR3 DNA reads TGTGCCAGCAGTCCCGGGAGGGATACGCAGTATTTT. Translation: CASSPGRDTQYF.

The chain carries TRBV6-4 and TRBJ2-7; D gene ambiguous. From germline, CDR1 is MRHNA and CDR2 SNTAGT. The CDR3 loop spans 17 amino acids. V shed 4 bases and J shed 2 bases, with 21 bases lying between them. This chain's CDR3 is CASSVLDPPFRAYEQYF. CDR3 sequence (DNA): TGTGCCAGCAGTGTTCTGGACCCCCCGTTTAGGGCCTACGAGCAGTACTTC.

The J gene is TRBJ1-1, the V gene TRBV6-1; 7 bases are a match to TRBD1. From germline, CDR1 is MNHNS and CDR2 SASEGT. The junction had 7 bases not matched to a gene; V was cut back by 8 bases and J by 4 bases. The CDR3 contains 13 residues. The CDR3 region is CASGRQGGTEAFF. CDR3 DNA: TGTGCCAGCGGTCGACAGGGAGGCACTGAAGCTTTCTTT.

This clone was detected a few times. The genes are TRBV2 and TRBJ2-5, with unresolved D. The CDR3 sequence is 11 residues long. Germline V gene data show CDR1 as SNHLY and CDR2 as FYNNEI. The V end was cut by 7 bases, the J end by 0 bases, with 3 bases between. The CDR3 protein is CASKYQETQYF. The CDR3, as DNA: TGTGCCAGCAAGTACCAAGAGACCCAGTACTTC.

The chain is built from TRBV7-2 and TRBJ1-5; TRBD1 is a possible D gene (6 bases). V was trimmed by 6 bases and J by 4 bases, leaving 13 bases between them. This CDR3 has 14 residues. Looked up from germline, CDR1 is SGHTA and CDR2 is FQGNSA. The DNA for the CDR3 is TGTGCCAGCAGGGTGGACAGAACAAATCAGCCCCAGCATTTT. Amino acid sequence: CASRVDRTNQPQHF.

This clone has a handful of counts. The chain couples TRBV6-1 to TRBJ1-6; D is ambiguous. The CDR3 is 15 amino acids. V was pared by 7 bases and J by 7 bases, with 17 bases between. Germline lookup yields CDR1 MNHNS and CDR2 SASEGT. The CDR3 loop is CASTPIWAGNSPLHF. Here the CDR3 DNA reads TGTGCCAGCACCCCCATTTGGGCCGGAAATTCACCCCTCCACTTT.